One sample yielded the 28 T cell receptor beta chains listed below, sequenced in a study of Ad26.COV2.S vaccination and SARS-CoV-2 variants. Clones were read by immunoSEQ multiplex PCR, and TCRdb kept only the in-frame ones, dropping some. Of hundreds of thousands of clones listed, more than 80% were seen once; the top ten hold nearly 1.5%. The treatment: around 19 received Ad26.COV2.S at low or high dose, single or two shots; 5 received placebo; per-sample allocation not given. The samples date from day 63 after the first vaccine or placebo injection. Sample: peripheral blood, taken in a trial of Ad26.COV2.S vaccine versus placebo. The receptor source for this set is a person aged 18-65 years who received the Ad26.COV2.S COVID-19 vaccine or a placebo.

This rearrangement joins TRBV24-1 to TRBJ2-3, with 7 nucleotides matching TRBD1. CDR1 and CDR2 (germline): KGHDR, SFDVKD. This CDR3 has 15 residues. V was clipped by 4 bases and J by 0 bases; unmatched bases: 3. CDR3: CATSEGDSSTDTQYF. The CDR3 DNA reads TGTGCCACCAGTGAGGGGGACAGTAGCACAGATACGCAGTATTTT.

The rearrangement uses TRBV6-5 and TRBJ1-3, with TRBD1 matching over 8 bases. Germline CDR1 MNHEY, CDR2 SVGAGI. The V gene end was trimmed by 8 bases and the J gene end by 4 bases; junction bases not matched to a gene: 10. CDR3 length: 15 amino acids. CDR3 sequence reads: CASGVDRDSGNTIYF. The DNA for the CDR3 is TGTGCCAGCGGCGTGGACAGGGACTCCGGAAACACCATATATTTT.

The V and J genes are TRBV25-1 and TRBJ2-1, with D hard to call. This CDR3 has 14 amino acids. Germline CDR1 is MGHDK and CDR2 is SYGVNS. V was pared by 4 bases and J by 4 bases, with 11 bases between. CDR3 sequence reads: CASSAAERYNEQFF. CDR3 nucleotide sequence: TGTGCCAGCAGTGCCGCGGAGAGATACAATGAGCAGTTCTTC.

This chain uses TRBV5-1 with TRBJ2-3; 9 bases are shared with TRBD2. Per the germline V gene, CDR1 is SGHRS and CDR2 is YFSETQ. The CDR3 totals 15 residues. V shed 1 base, J shed 9 bases, and the junction held 9 bases outside the gene matches. For the CDR3, the DNA is TGCGCCAGCAGCTTGCGCGCGGGGGGGCCGAGAACGCAGTATTTT. It translates to CASSLRAGGPRTQYF.

DNA of the CDR3: TGTGCCGTGGCGGAGAACACTGAAGCTTTCTTT. This gives the protein CAVAENTEAFF. The chain uses TRBV7-8 and TRBJ1-1; D is unclear. V lost 11 bases, J lost 1 base, and 8 bases lay in between. The CDR3 has 11 amino acids. Germline CDR1 SGHVS, CDR2 FQNEAQ.

The chain uses TRBV5-1 and TRBJ2-1; no clear D gene. Deletions cut 3 bases from V and 2 bases from J, with 6 bases between. Germline lookup yields CDR1 SGHRS and CDR2 YFSETQ. The CDR3 extends over 13 amino acids. The CDR3 DNA is TGCGCCAGCAGCTCTGGAGCCTACAATGAGCAGTTCTTC. It specifies CASSSGAYNEQFF.

This sequence joins TRBV5-1 and TRBJ1-2; D gene ambiguous. This CDR3 spans 14 amino acids. Germline-derived CDR1 and CDR2 are SGHRS and YFSETQ. Trimming removed 5 bases from V and 0 bases from J, with 11 bases in between. For the CDR3, the DNA is TGCGCCAGCAGTCCGGACCCCGCTAACTATGGCTACACCTTC. Its protein product is CASSPDPANYGYTF. Variable domain in full (rest from reference TRBV5-1 and TRBJ1-2): KAGVTQTPRYLIKTRGQQVTLSCSPISGHRSVSWYQQTPGQGLQFLFEYFSETQRNKGNFPGRFSGRQFSNSRSEMNVSTLELGDSALYLCASSPDPANYGYTFGSGTRLTVV.

This chain links TRBV30 with TRBJ2-7; D might be TRBD2 (5 bases). V gave up 3 bases and J gave up 3 bases, with 15 bases separating them. The CDR3 has 14 residues. Germline CDR1 GTSNPN, CDR2 SVGIG (reference sequence). The chain's CDR3 is CAWSSSGELYEQYF. CDR3 nucleotide sequence: TGTGCCTGGAGCTCTTCCGGGGAACTCTACGAGCAGTACTTC.

As for this clone: Other DNA sequences of this sample code for an identical CDR3. The chain is built from TRBV5-1 and TRBJ1-3; D is undetermined. The V gene's germline CDR1 is SGHRS and CDR2 YFSETQ. Deletions cut 2 bases from V and 8 bases from J, with 5 bases between. The CDR3 consists of 11 residues. The CDR3 sequence is CASSFEDTIYF. The CDR3 DNA reads as TGCGCCAGCAGCTTCGAGGACACCATATATTTT.

The genes are TRBV19 and TRBJ1-1, with 7 nucleotides matching TRBD1. V trimming: 7 bases; J trimming: 5 bases; junction bases outside the gene matches: 7. The germline CDR1 and CDR2 sequences are LNHDA and SQIVND (reference sequence). The CDR3 sequence is 13 residues long. CDR3 sequence reads: CASTRDSWTEAFF. The CDR3 bases are TGTGCCAGTACCAGGGACAGTTGGACTGAAGCTTTCTTT.

This sequence joins TRBV3-1 (or the pseudogene TRBV3-2) and TRBJ2-1; tentatively, D is TRBD1 (6 bases). Trimming stripped 4 bases from V and 12 bases from J, with 13 bases between. The CDR3 loop spans 12 amino acids. Germline lookup yields CDR1 LGHDT and CDR2 YNNKEL (reference sequence). The chain's CDR3 is CASSPLGGRQFF. The CDR3 region has the DNA TGTGCCAGCAGCCCCCTAGGGGGACGGCAGTTCTTC.

V gene TRBV29-1 combines with J gene TRBJ1-2; no clear D gene. V was cut by 7 bases and J by 4 bases, with 16 bases left in between. CDR1 is SQVTM, CDR2 ANQGSEA, per germline. The CDR3 has 13 amino acids. The chain's CDR3 is CSAEPAGVYGYTF. The CDR3 bases are TGCAGCGCCGAACCCGCAGGTGTCTATGGCTACACCTTC.

The chain has TRBV5-1 and TRBJ1-1; D is unresolved. CDR3 length: 13 residues. Trimming took off 4 bases at V and 1 base at J, with 8 bases between the two ends. Germline CDR1 and CDR2: SGHRS and YFSETQ. CDR3 in amino acids: CASSNSPNTEAFF. In DNA, the CDR3 is TGCGCCAGCAGCAACTCACCGAACACTGAAGCTTTCTTT. The full variable domain, completed using reference TRBV5-1 and TRBJ1-1, is KAGVTQTPRYLIKTRGQQVTLSCSPISGHRSVSWYQQTPGQGLQFLFEYFSETQRNKGNFPGRFSGRQFSNSRSEMNVSTLELGDSALYLCASSNSPNTEAFFGQGTRLTVV.

This chain joins TRBV30 and TRBJ2-7; D possibly corresponds to TRBD2 (6 bases). The CDR3 consists of 14 residues. CDR1 and CDR2 from the germline V gene are GTSNPN and SVGIG (reference sequence). Trimming took off 2 bases at V and 0 bases at J, with 11 bases between the two ends. The CDR3 DNA reads TGTGCCTGGAGTTCTGGGGGGTCCTCCTACGAGCAGTACTTC. Encoded protein: CAWSSGGSSYEQYF.

The J gene is TRBJ2-5, the V gene TRBV9, with TRBD2 matching over 8 bases. CDR1 and CDR2 from the germline V gene are SGDLS and YYNGEE. J lost 5 bases, V lost 0 bases, and 6 bases had no gene match. There are 15 residues in the CDR3. This CDR3 is CASSVDGGALETQYF. For the CDR3, the DNA is TGTGCCAGCAGCGTAGACGGGGGGGCGTTGGAGACCCAGTACTTC.

The V call is TRBV6-4, the J call TRBJ2-7; TRBD2 matches 9 bases. CDR3 size: 14 residues. V gave up 5 bases and J gave up 1 base; unmatched junction bases: 3. Per the germline V gene, CDR1 is MRHNA and CDR2 is SNTAGT. The CDR3, as DNA: TGTGCCAGCAGTAGGCTAGCGGGGTCCTACGAGCAGTACTTC. Translating gives CASSRLAGSYEQYF.

The rearrangement joins TRBV7-8 to TRBJ2-7; D gene uncertain. Trimming cost V 0 bases and J 0 bases, with 12 bases left between them. CDR1 is SGHVS and CDR2 is FQNEAQ in the germline V gene. The CDR3 sequence is 16 residues long. This CDR3 is CASSLALQKPSYEQYF. CDR3 bases: TGTGCCAGCAGCTTAGCGCTACAGAAACCCTCCTACGAGCAGTACTTC.

This clone occurred a few times. The chain links TRBV2 to TRBJ2-5; D call uncertain. Germline-derived CDR1 and CDR2 are SNHLY and FYNNEI. The V end was cut by 0 bases, the J end by 5 bases, with 4 bases between. The CDR3 extends over 12 amino acids. The CDR3 DNA is TGTGCCAGCAGTGAAGCGGGGGAGACCCAGTACTTC. Protein: CASSEAGETQYF.

The chain links TRBV6-5 to TRBJ2-7; TRBD2 agrees at 12 bases. The V gene's germline CDR1 is MNHEY and CDR2 SVGAGI. With 4 bases clipped from V and 2 bases from J, the junction kept 3 bases outside the gene matches. The CDR3 has 15 residues. CDR3 residues: CASSSPSGGAYEQYF. The CDR3 nucleotides are TGTGCCAGCAGTTCCCCTAGCGGGGGGGCCTACGAGCAGTACTTC.

The chain recombines TRBV14 with TRBJ1-1, with unresolved D. The CDR3 sequence is 12 residues long. Germline CDR1 and CDR2: SGHDN and FVKESK. The V and J ends lost 6 bases and 9 bases respectively, with 14 bases between them. CDR3 residues: CASSPDLYKAFF. DNA of the CDR3: TGTGCCAGCAGTCCGGACCTCTATAAAGCTTTCTTT.

This chain links TRBV7-8 with TRBJ2-7; TRBD2 aligns across 9 bases. After removal of 5 bases from V and 0 bases from J, the junction contained 5 bases not matched to a gene. The CDR3 spans 15 residues. Germline CDR1 is SGHVS and CDR2 is FQNEAQ. For the CDR3, the DNA is TGTGCCAGCAGCCCCCGCGGGGGGGTCTCCTACGAGCAGTACTTC. Amino acids: CASSPRGGVSYEQYF.

The gene calls are TRBV11-1 and TRBJ1-5; D may be TRBD1 (5 bases). Germline V gene data show CDR1 as SGHAT and CDR2 as FQDESV (reference sequence). V was cut by 5 bases and J by 6 bases, with 14 bases left in between. CDR3 length: 14 residues. The DNA for the CDR3 is TGTGCCAGCAGCCGAGGGGCAGTCGGTCAGCCCCAGCATTTT. Translating gives CASSRGAVGQPQHF.

The chain employs TRBV5-6 and TRBJ2-7; D possibly corresponds to TRBD1 (5 bases). CDR3 length: 14 residues. The V and J ends lost 1 base and 3 bases respectively, with 11 bases between them. The germline V gene encodes CDR1 SGHDT and CDR2 YYEEEE. The CDR3 DNA is TGTGCCAGCAGCTTGTCGGGCAGGGTCTACGAGCAGTACTTC. Amino acid sequence: CASSLSGRVYEQYF.

This sequence joins TRBV5-1 and TRBJ1-4; TRBD1 aligns across 7 bases. The V segment lost 1 base and the J segment 8 bases; nucleotides outside the gene matches: 2. The germline gives CDR1 SGHRS, CDR2 YFSETQ. The CDR3 runs 13 residues. DNA for the CDR3: TGCGCCAGCAGCTTGACAGGGGCGGAAAAACTGTTTTTT. Amino acid sequence: CASSLTGAEKLFF.

The chain employs TRBV4-2 and TRBJ2-5, with D possibly being TRBD1 (6 bases). With 5 bases removed from V and 1 base from J, the gap between germline ends came to 17 bases. Germline V lookup: CDR1 LGHNA, CDR2 YNFKEQ. This CDR3 contains 16 residues. CDR3 sequence reads: CASSTGRGDFQETQYF. CDR3 nucleotide sequence: TGTGCCAGCAGCACAGGGAGAGGGGATTTCCAAGAGACCCAGTACTTC.

J is TRBJ1-5 and V is TRBV7-8, with unresolved D. Trimming removed 1 base at V and 8 bases at J, with 3 bases between. CDR3 size: 11 residues. CDR1 is SGHVS and CDR2 is FQNEAQ in the germline V gene. The CDR3 DNA follows: TGTGCCAGCAGCTTAGGGGAGCCCCAGCATTTT. Translated, it gives CASSLGEPQHF. The full variable domain, with the rest looked up from reference TRBV7-8 and TRBJ1-5, is GAGVSQSPRYKVAKRGQDVALRCDPISGHVSLFWYQQALGQGPEFLTYFQNEAQLDKSGLPSDRFFAERPEGSVSTLKIQRTQQEDSAVYLCASSLGEPQHFGDGTRLSIL.

The rearrangement uses TRBV14 and TRBJ2-5; TRBD2 might be the D (5 bases). Germline CDR1 SGHDN, CDR2 FVKESK. V was clipped by 1 base and J by 4 bases, with 16 bases between them. This CDR3 contains 16 residues. CDR3 in DNA: TGTGCCAGCAGCCAAGCCTTTAGAGCTAGCCGAGAGACCCAGTACTTC. Its protein is CASSQAFRASRETQYF.

The sample holds a few counts of this clone. Other DNA sequences from this sample encode an identical CDR3 as well. The rearrangement joins TRBV30 to TRBJ1-5; no reliable D call. The V end was cut by 1 base, the J end by 4 bases, with 5 bases between. Germline CDR1 is GTSNPN and CDR2 is SVGIG (reference sequence). CDR3 length equals 12 residues. This CDR3 is CAWSAGNQPQHF. The DNA of the CDR3 is TGTGCCTGGAGTGCTGGTAATCAGCCCCAGCATTTT.